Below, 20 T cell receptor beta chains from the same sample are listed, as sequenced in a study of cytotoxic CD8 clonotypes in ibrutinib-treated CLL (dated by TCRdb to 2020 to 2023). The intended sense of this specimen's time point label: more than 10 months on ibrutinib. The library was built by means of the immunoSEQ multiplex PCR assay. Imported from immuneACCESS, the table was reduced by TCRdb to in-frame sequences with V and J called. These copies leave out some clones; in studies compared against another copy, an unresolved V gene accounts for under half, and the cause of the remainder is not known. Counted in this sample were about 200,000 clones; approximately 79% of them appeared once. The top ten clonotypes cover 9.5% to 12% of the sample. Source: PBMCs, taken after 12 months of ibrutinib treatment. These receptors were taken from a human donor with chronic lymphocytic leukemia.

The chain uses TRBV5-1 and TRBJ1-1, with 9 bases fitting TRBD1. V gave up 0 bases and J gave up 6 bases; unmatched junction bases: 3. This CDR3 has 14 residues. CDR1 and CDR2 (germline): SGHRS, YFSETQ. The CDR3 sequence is CASSLGTGVPEAFF. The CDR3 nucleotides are TGCGCCAGCAGCTTGGGGACAGGGGTCCCTGAAGCTTTCTTT.

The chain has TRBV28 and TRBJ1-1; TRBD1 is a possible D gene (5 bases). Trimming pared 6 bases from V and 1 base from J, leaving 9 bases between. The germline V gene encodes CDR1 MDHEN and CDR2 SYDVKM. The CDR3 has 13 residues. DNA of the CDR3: TGTGCCAGCAGAGACAGTAAGAACACTGAAGCTTTCTTT. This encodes CASRDSKNTEAFF.

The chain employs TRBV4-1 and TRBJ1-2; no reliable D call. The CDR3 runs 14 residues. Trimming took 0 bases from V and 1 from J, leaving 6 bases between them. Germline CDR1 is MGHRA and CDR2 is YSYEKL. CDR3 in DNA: TGCGCCAGCAGCCAAGAACAGAGTAACTATGGCTACACCTTC. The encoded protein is CASSQEQSNYGYTF.

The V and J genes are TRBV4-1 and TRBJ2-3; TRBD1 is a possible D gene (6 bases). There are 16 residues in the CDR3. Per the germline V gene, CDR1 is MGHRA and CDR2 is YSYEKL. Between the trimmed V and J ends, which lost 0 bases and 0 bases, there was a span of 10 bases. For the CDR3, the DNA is TGCGCCAGCAGCCAAGATCGACAGGCGAGCACAGATACGCAGTATTTT. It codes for CASSQDRQASTDTQYF.

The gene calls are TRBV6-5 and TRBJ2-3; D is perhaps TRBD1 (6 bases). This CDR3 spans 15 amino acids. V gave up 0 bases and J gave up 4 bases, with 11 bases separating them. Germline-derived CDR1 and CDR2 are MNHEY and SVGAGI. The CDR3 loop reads CASSYSEQGPDTQYF. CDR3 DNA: TGTGCCAGCAGTTACTCCGAACAGGGTCCAGATACGCAGTATTTT.

The chain's CDR3 is CASSSHRRLLAGIYEQYF. CDR3 nucleotide sequence: TGCGCCAGCAGCTCCCACCGGAGACTATTGGCAGGTATCTACGAGCAGTACTTC. V gene TRBV5-1 combines with J gene TRBJ2-7; TRBD2 might be the D (5 bases). Deletions cut 3 bases from V and 3 bases from J, with 25 bases between. Germline V gene lookup returns CDR1 SGHRS and CDR2 YFSETQ. The CDR3 has 18 residues.

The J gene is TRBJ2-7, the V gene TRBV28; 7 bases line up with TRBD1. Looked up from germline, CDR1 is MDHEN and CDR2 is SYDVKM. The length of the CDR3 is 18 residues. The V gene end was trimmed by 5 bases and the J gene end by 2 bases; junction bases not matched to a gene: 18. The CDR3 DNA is TGTGCCAGCAGTAAGTCGACAGGGTTAGGTATCCAAACCTACGAGCAGTACTTC. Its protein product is CASSKSTGLGIQTYEQYF. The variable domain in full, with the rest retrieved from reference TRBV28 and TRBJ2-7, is DVKVTQSSRYLVKRTGEKVFLECVQDMDHENMFWYRQDPGLGLRLIYFSYDVKMKEKGDIPEGYSVSREKKERFSLILESASTNQTSMYLCASSKSTGLGIQTYEQYFGPGTRLTVT.

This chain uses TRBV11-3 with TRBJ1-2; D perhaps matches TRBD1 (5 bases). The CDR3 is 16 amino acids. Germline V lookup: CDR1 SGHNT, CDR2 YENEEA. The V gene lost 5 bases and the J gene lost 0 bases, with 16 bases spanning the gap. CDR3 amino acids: CASSHHRGDPNYGYTF. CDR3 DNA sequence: TGTGCCAGCAGCCATCATAGAGGGGATCCTAACTATGGCTACACCTTC.

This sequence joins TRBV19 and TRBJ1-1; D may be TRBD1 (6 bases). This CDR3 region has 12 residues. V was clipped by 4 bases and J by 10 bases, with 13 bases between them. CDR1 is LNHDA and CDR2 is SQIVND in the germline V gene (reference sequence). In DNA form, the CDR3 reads TGTGCCAGTAGTACCGGGGGACATGGAGCTTTCTTT. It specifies CASSTGGHGAFF.

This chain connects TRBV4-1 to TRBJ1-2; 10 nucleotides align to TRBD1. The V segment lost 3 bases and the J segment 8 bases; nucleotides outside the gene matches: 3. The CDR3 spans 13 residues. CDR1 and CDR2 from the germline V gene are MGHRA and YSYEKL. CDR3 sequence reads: CASSHGTGEGYTF. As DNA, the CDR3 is TGCGCCAGCAGCCATGGGACAGGGGAAGGCTACACCTTC.

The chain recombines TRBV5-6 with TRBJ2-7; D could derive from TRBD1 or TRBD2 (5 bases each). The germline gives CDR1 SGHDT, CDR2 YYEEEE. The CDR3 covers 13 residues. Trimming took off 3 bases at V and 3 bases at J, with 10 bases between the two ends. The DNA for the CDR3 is TGTGCCAGCAGCTCAATTGGGGGCTACGAGCAGTACTTC. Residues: CASSSIGGYEQYF.

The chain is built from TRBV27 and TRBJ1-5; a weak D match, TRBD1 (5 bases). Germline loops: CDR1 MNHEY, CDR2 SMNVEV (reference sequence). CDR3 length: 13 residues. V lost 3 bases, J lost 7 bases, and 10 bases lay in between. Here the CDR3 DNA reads TGTGCCAGCAGTTTCGGGGGGGGACAGCCCCAGCATTTT. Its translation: CASSFGGGQPQHF.

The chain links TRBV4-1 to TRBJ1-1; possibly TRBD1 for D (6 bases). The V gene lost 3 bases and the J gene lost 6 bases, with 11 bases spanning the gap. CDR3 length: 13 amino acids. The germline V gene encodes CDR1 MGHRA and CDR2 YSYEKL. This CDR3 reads CASSHHDRPEAFF. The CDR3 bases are TGCGCCAGCAGCCACCACGACAGGCCTGAAGCTTTCTTT.

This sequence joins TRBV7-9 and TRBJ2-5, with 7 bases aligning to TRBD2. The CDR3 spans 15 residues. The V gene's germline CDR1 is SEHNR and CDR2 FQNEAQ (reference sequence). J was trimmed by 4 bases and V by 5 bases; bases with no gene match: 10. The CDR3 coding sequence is TGTGCCAGCAGCCCCGTAGGGAGGGCAGGAGAGACCCAGTACTTC. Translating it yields CASSPVGRAGETQYF. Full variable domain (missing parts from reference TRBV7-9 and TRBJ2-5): DTGVSQNPRHKITKRGQNVTFRCDPISEHNRLYWYRQTLGQGPEFLTYFQNEAQLEKSRLLSDRFSAERPKGSFSTLEIQRTEQGDSAMYLCASSPVGRAGETQYFGPGTRLLVL.

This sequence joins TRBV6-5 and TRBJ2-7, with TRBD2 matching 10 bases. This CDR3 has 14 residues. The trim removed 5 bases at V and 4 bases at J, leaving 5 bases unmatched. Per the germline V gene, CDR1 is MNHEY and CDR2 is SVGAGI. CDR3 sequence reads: CASSPTSGSYEQYF. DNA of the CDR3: TGTGCCAGCAGTCCGACTAGCGGGTCTTACGAGCAGTACTTC.

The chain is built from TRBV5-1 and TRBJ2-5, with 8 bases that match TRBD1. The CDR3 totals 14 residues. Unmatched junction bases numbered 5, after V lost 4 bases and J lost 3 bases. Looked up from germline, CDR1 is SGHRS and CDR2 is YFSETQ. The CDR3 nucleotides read TGCGCCAGCAGCGTAGTGGGACAGGAAGAGACCCAGTACTTC. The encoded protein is CASSVVGQEETQYF.

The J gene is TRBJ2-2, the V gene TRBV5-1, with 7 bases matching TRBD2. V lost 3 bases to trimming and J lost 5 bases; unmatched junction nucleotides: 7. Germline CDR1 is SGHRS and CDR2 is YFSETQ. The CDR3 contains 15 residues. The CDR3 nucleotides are TGCGCCAGCAGCTGGGGAGGGGTACCGACCGGGGAGCTGTTTTTT. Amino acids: CASSWGGVPTGELFF.

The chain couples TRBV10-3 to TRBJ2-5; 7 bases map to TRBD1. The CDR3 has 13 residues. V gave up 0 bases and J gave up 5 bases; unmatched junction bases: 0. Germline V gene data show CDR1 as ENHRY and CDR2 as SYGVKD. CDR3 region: CAISESQGETQYF. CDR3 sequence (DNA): TGTGCCATCAGTGAGTCACAGGGGGAGACCCAGTACTTC.

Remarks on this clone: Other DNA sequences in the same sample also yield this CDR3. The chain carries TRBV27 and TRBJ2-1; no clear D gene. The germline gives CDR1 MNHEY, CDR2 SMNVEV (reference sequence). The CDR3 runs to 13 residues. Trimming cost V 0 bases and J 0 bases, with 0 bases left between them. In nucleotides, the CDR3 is TGTGCCAGCAGTTTATCCTCCTACAATGAGCAGTTCTTC. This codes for CASSLSSYNEQFF.

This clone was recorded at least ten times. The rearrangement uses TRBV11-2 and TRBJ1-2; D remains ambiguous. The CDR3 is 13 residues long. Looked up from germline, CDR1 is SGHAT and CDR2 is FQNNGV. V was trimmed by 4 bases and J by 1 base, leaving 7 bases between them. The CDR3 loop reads CASSSNYNYGYTF. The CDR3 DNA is TGTGCCAGCAGCTCCAATTATAACTATGGCTACACCTTC.